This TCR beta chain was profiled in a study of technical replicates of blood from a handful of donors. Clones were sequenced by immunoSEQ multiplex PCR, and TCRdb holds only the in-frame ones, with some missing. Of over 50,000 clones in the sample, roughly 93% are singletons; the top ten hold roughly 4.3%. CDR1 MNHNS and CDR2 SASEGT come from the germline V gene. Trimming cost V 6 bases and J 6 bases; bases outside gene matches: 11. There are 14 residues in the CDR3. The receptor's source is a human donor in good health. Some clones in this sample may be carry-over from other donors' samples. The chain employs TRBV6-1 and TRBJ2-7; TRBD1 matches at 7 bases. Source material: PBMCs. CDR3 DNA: TGTGCCAGCAGAATCCCCGGGACAGTGGGCGAGCAGTACTTC. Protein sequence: CASRIPGTVGEQYF.